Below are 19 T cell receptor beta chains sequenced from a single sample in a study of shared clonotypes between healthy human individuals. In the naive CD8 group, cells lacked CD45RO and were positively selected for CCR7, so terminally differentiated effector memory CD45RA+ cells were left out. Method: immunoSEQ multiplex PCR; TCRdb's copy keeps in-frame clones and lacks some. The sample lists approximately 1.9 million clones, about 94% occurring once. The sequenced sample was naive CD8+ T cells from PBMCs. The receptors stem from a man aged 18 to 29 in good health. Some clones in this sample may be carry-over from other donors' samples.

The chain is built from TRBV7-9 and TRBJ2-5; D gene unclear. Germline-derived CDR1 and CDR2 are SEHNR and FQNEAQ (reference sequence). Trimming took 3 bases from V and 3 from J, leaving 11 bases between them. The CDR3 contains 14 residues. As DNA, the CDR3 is TGTGCCAGCAGCTTGGGTGCGGCGGAAGAGACCCAGTACTTC. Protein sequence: CASSLGAAEETQYF.

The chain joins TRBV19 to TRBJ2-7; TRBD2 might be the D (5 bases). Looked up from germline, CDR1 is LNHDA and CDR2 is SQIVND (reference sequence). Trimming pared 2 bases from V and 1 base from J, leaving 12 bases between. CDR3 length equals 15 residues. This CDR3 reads CASSISGGWSYEQYF. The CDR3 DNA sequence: TGTGCCAGTAGTATATCCGGCGGGTGGTCCTACGAGCAGTACTTC.

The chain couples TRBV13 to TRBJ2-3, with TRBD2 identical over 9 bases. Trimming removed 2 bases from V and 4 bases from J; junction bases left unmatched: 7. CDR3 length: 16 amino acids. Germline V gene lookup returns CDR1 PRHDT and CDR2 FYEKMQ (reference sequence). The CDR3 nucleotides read TGTGCCAGCAGCTTACGTTTAGCGGGAGCTGCAGATACGCAGTATTTT. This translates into CASSLRLAGAADTQYF.

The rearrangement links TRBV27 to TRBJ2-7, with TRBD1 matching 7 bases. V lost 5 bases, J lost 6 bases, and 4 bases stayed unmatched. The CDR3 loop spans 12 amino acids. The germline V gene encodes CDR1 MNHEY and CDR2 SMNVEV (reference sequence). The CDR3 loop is CASSITGVEQYF. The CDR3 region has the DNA TGTGCCAGCAGTATAACAGGGGTCGAGCAGTACTTC.

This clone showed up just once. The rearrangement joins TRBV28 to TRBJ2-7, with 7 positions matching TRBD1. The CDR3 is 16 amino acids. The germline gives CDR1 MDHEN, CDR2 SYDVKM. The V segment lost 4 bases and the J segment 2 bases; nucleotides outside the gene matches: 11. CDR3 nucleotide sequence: TGTGCCAGCAGTTACCCGAGACAGGGCCCAGCCTACGAGCAGTACTTC. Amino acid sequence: CASSYPRQGPAYEQYF.

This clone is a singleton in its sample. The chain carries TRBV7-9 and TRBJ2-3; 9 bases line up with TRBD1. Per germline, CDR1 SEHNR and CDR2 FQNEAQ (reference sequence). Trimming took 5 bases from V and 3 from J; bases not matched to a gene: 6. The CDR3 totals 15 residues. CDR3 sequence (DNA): TGTGCCAGCAGCGAGAGGACAGGGGTGACAGATACGCAGTATTTT. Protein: CASSERTGVTDTQYF.

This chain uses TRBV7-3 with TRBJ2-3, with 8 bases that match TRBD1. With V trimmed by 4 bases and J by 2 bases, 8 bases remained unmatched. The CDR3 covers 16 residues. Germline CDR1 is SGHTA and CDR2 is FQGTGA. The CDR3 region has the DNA TGTGCCAGCAGCTCTGCCGGGACAGGCTACACAGATACGCAGTATTTT. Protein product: CASSSAGTGYTDTQYF. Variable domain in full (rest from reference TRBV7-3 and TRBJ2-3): GAGVSQTPSNKVTEKGKYVELRCDPISGHTALYWYRQSLGQGPEFLIYFQGTGAADDSGLPNDRFFAVRPEGSVSTLKIQRTERGDSAVYLCASSSAGTGYTDTQYFGPGTRLTVL.

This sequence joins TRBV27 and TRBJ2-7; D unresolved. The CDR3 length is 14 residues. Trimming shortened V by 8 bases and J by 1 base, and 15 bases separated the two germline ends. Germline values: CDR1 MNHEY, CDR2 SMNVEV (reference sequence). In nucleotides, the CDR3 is TGTGCCAGCTCACGACTCATTTCTTCCTACGAGCAGTACTTC. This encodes CASSRLISSYEQYF.

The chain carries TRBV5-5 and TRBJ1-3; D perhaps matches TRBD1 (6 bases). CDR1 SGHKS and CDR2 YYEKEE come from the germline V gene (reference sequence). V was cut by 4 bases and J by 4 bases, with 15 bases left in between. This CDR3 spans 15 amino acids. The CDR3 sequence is CASSVRGDTGNTIYF. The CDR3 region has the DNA TGTGCCAGCAGCGTTAGGGGGGACACAGGAAACACCATATATTTT.

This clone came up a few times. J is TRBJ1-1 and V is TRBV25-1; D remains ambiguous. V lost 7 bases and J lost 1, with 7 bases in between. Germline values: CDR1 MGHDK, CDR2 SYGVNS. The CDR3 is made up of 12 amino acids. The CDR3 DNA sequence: TGTGCCAGCATGGCAGCGAACACTGAAGCTTTCTTT. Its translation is CASMAANTEAFF.

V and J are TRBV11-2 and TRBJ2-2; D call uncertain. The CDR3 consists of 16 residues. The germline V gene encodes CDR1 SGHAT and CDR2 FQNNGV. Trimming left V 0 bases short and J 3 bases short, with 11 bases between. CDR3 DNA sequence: TGTGCCAGCAGCTTAGATCCCGGACGGGACACCGGGGAGCTGTTTTTT. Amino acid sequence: CASSLDPGRDTGELFF.

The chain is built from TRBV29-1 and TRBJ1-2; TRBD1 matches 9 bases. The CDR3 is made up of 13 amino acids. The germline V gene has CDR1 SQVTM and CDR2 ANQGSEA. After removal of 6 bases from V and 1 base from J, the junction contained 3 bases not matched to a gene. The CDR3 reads CSVRTGDNYGYTF. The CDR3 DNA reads TGCAGCGTCCGGACAGGGGATAACTATGGCTACACCTTC. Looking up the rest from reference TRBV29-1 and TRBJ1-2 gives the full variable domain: SAVISQKPSRDICQRGTSLTIQCQVDSQVTMMFWYRQQPGQSLTLIATANQGSEATYESGFVIDKFPISRPNLTFSTLTVSNMSPEDSSIYLCSVRTGDNYGYTFGSGTRLTVV.

As DNA, the CDR3 is TGTGCCAGCAGTGAAGCGTCGTACAGCGAAAACAATGAGCAGTTCTTC. This gives the protein CASSEASYSENNEQFF. This sequence joins TRBV6-1 and TRBJ2-1; D is ambiguous. Trimming removed 0 bases from V and 5 bases from J, with 14 bases in between. The germline V gene has CDR1 MNHNS and CDR2 SASEGT. The CDR3 covers 16 residues.

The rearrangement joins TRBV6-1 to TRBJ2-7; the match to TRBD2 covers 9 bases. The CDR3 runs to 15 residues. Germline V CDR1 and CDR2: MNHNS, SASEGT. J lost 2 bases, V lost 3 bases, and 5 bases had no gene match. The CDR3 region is CASSDWAGGPYEQYF. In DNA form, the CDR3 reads TGTGCCAGCAGTGACTGGGCGGGAGGGCCCTACGAGCAGTACTTC.

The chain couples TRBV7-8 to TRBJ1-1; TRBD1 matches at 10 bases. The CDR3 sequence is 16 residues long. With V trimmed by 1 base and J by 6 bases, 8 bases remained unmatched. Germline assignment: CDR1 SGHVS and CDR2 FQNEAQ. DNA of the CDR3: TGTGCCAGCAGCTTAGGTGACAGGGGGCTAAAGGCTGAAGCTTTCTTT. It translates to CASSLGDRGLKAEAFF.

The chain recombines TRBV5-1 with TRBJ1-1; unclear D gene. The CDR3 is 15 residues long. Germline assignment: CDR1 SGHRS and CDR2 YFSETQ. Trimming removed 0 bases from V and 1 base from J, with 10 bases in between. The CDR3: CASSLGPGTNTEAFF. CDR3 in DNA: TGCGCCAGCAGCTTGGGTCCGGGAACGAACACTGAAGCTTTCTTT.

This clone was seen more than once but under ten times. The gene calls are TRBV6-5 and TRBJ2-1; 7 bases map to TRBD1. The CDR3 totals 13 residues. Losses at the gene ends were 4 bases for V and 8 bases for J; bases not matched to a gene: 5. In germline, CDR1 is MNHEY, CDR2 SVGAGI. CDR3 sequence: CASSSLGGHEQFF. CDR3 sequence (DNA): TGTGCCAGCAGTTCCCTAGGGGGCCATGAGCAGTTCTTC.

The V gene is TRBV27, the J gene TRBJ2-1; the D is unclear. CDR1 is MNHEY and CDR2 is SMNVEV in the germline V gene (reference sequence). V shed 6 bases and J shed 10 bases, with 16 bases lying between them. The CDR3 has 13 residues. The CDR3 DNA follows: TGTGCCAGCAGGCCTCACGCCAAATGGGAGCAGTTCTTC. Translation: CASRPHAKWEQFF.

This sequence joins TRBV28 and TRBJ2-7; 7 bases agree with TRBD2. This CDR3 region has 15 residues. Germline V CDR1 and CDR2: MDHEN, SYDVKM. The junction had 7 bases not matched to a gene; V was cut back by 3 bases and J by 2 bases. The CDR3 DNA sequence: TGTGCCAGCAGTTTTGGGCTAGCGGTACCCTACGAGCAGTACTTC. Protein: CASSFGLAVPYEQYF.